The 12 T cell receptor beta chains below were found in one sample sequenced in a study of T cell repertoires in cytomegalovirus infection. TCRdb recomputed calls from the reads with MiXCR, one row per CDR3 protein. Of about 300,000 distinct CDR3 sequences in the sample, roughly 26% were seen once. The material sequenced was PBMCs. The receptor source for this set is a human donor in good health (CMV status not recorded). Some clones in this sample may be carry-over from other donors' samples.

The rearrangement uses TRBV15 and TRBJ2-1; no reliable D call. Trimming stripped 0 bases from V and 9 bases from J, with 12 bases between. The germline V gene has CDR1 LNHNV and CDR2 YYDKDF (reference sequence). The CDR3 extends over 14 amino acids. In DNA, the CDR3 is TGTGCCACCAGCAGAGATCAGAGGAACACTGAGCAGTTCTTC. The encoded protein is CATSRDQRNTEQFF.

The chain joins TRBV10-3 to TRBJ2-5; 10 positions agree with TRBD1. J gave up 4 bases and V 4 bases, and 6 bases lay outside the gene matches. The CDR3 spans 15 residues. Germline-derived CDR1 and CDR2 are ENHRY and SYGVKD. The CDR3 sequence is CAISAGTGVSETQYF. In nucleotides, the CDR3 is TGTGCCATCAGTGCCGGGACAGGGGTTTCAGAGACCCAGTACTTC.

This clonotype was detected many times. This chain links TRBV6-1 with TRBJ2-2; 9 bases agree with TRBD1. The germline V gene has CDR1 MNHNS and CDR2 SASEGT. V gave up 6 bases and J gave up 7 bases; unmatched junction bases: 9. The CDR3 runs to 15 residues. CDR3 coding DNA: TGTGCCAGCAGGGGAAACAGGGGGCGAAACGGGGAGCTGTTTTTT. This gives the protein CASRGNRGRNGELFF.

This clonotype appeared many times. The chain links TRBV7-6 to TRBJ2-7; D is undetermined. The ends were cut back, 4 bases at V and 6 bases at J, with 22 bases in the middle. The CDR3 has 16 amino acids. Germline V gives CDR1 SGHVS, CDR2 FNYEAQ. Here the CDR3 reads CASSSEAGPSSIEQYF. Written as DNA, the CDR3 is TGTGCCAGCAGCTCAGAGGCCGGCCCAAGTTCTATCGAGCAGTACTTC.

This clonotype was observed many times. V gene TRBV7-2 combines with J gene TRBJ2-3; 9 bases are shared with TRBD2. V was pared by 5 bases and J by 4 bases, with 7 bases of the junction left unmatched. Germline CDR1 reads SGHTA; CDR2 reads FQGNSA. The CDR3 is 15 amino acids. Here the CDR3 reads CASSQGTSRSDTQYF. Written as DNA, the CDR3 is TGTGCCAGCAGCCAGGGGACTAGCCGGTCAGATACGCAGTATTTT.

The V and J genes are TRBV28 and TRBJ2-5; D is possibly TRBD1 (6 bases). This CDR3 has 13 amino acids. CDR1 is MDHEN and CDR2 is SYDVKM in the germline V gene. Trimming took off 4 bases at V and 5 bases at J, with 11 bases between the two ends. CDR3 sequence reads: CASSWGRGETQYF. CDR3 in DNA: TGTGCCAGCAGTTGGGGTAGGGGGGAGACCCAGTACTTC.

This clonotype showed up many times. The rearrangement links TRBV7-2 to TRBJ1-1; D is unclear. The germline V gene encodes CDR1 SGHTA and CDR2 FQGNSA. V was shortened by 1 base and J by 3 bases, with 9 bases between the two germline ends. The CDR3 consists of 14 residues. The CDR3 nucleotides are TGTGCCAGCAGCTTAGAGGGTCGGGACACTGAAGCTTTCTTT. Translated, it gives CASSLEGRDTEAFF.

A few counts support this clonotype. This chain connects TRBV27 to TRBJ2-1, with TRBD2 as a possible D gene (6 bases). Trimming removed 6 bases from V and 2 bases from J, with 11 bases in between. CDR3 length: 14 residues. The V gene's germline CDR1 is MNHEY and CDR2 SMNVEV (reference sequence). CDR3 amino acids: CASSWSGAYNEQFF. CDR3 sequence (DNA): TGTGCCAGCAGCTGGTCGGGGGCCTACAATGAGCAGTTCTTC.

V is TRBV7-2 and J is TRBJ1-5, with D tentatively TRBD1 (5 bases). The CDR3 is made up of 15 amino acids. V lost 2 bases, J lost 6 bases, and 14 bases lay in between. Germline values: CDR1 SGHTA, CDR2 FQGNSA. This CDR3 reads CASSLTSGSAQPQHF. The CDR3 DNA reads TGTGCCAGCAGCTTAACATCAGGGTCGGCTCAGCCCCAGCATTTT.

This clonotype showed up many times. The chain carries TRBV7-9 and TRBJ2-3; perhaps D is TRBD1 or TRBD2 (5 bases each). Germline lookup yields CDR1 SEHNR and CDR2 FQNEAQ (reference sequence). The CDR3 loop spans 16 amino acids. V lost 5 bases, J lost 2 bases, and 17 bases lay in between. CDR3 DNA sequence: TGTGCCAGCAGCCCATCCCCGGGACCAGCCACAGATACGCAGTATTTT. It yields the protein CASSPSPGPATDTQYF.

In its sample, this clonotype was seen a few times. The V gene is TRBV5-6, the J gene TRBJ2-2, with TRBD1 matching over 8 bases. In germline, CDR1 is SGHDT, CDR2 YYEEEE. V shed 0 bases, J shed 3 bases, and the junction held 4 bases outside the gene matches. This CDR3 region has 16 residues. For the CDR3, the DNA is TGTGCCAGCAGCTTGGAGGGGACAGGAGACACCGGGGAGCTGTTTTTT. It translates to CASSLEGTGDTGELFF. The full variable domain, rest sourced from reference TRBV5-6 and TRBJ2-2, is DAGVTQSPTHLIKTRGQQVTLRCSPKSGHDTVSWYQQALGQGPQFIFQYYEEEERQRGNFPDRFSGHQFPNYSSELNVNALLLGDSALYLCASSLEGTGDTGELFFGEGSRLTVL.

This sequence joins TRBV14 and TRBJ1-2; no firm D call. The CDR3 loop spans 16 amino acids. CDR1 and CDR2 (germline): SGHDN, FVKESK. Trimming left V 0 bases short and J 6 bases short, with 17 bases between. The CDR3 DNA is TGTGCCAGCAGCCAAGATTTCGGACGGCCTGCCCATGGCTACACCTTC. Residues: CASSQDFGRPAHGYTF.